This T cell receptor beta chain appears in the sequencing data of a study of cytomegalovirus exposure and HLA in healthy donors. Study-level points and caveats: Cytomegalovirus-associated TCR beta chains were listed, numbering 164. Confirmation in vitro established that a few CMV-associated chains were specific for CMV antigens.

This clone was seen just once. The antigen is undetermined. TCRdb's table, derived via immunoSEQ multiplex PCR, lists solely in-frame clones and lacks some. The sample has 200,000 to 250,000 clones; roughly 83% are singletons. Input material: PBMCs. The sequence came from a woman in her late teens or twenties in good health and CMV-seronegative.

This CDR3 reads CASSYRREGDEQFF. DNA for the CDR3: TGTGCCAGCAGTTACCGAAGGGAAGGGGATGAGCAGTTCTTC. This chain links TRBV6-5 with TRBJ2-1; D is possibly TRBD1 (5 bases). Germline V lookup: CDR1 MNHEY, CDR2 SVGAGI. The germline V and J ends were trimmed by 2 bases and 8 bases, with 13 bases remaining between them. This CDR3 is 14 amino acids long.